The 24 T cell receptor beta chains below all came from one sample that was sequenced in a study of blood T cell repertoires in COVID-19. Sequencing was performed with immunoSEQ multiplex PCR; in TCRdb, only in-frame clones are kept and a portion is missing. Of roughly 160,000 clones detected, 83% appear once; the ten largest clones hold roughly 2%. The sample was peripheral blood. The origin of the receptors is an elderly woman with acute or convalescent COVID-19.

The CDR3 loop reads CASSLDLGVGAGNTIYF. The CDR3 DNA follows: TGTGCCAGCAGCTTGGACTTAGGGGTAGGAGCTGGAAACACCATATATTTT. The chain combines TRBV5-6 with TRBJ1-3, with D tentatively TRBD1 (5 bases). V was trimmed by 0 bases and J by 2 bases, leaving 15 bases between them. The CDR3 sequence is 17 residues long. The germline CDR1 and CDR2 sequences are SGHDT and YYEEEE.

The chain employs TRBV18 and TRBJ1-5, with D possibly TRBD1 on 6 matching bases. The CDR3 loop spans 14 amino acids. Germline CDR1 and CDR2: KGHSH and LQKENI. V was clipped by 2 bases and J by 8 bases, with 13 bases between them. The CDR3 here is CASSPGAGAKPQHF. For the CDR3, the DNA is TGTGCCAGCTCACCAGGGGCAGGGGCTAAGCCCCAGCATTTT. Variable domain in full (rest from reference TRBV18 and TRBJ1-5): NAGVMQNPRHLVRRRGQEARLRCSPMKGHSHVYWYRQLPEEGLKFMVYLQKENIIDESGMPKERFSAEFPKEGPSILRIQQVVRGDSAAYFCASSPGAGAKPQHFGDGTRLSIL.

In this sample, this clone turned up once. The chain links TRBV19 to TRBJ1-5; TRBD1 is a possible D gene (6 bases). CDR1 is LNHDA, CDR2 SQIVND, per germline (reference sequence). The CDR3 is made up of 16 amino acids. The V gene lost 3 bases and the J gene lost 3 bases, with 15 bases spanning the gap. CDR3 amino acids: CASSMSRGSDNQPQHF. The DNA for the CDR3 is TGTGCCAGTAGTATGTCAAGGGGGAGCGACAATCAGCCCCAGCATTTT.

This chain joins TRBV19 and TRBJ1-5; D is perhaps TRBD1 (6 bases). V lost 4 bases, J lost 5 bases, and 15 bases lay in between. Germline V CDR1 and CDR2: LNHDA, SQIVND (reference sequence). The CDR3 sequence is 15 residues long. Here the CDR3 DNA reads TGTGCCAGTAGTACAGACAGGTCGAGTTATCAGCCCCAGCATTTT. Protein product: CASSTDRSSYQPQHF.

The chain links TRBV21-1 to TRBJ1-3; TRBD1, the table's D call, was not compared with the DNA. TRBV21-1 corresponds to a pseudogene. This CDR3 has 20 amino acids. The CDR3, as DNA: TGTGCCAGCAGCAAGTTTCCGCTGGGGCTTAAGGGGATTTCTGGAAACACCATATATTTT. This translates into CASSKFPLGLKGISGNTIYF.

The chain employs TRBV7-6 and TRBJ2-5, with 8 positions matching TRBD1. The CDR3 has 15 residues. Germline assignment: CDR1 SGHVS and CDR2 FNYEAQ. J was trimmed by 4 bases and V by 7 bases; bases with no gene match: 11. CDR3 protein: CASNPTGVNGETQYF. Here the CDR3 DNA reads TGTGCCAGCAACCCGACAGGGGTGAATGGAGAGACCCAGTACTTC.

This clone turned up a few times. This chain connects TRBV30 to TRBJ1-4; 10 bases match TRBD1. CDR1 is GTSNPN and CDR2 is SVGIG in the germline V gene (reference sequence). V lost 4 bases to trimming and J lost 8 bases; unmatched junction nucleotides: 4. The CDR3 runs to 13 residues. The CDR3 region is CAWKDRGAEKLFF. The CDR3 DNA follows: TGTGCCTGGAAGGACAGGGGGGCAGAAAAACTGTTTTTT.

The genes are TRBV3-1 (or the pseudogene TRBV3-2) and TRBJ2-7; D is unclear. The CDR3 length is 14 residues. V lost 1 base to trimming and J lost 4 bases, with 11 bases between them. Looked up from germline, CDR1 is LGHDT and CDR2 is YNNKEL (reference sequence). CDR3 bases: TGTGCCAGCAGCCAAGGGGCACTCATATACGAGCAGTACTTC. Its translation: CASSQGALIYEQYF.

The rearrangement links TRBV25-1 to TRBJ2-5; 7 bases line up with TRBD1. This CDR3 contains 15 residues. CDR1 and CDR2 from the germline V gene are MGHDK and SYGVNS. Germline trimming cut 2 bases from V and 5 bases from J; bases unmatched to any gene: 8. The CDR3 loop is CASSEPTGKGETQYF. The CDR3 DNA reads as TGTGCCAGCAGTGAACCGACAGGGAAAGGGGAGACCCAGTACTTC.

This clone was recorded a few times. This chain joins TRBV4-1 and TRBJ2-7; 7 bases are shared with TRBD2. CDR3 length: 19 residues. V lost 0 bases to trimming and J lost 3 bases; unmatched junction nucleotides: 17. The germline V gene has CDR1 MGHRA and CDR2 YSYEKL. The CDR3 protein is CASSQERQLPGLPFYEQYF. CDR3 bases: TGCGCCAGCAGCCAAGAACGCCAGCTCCCGGGACTACCATTCTACGAGCAGTACTTC.

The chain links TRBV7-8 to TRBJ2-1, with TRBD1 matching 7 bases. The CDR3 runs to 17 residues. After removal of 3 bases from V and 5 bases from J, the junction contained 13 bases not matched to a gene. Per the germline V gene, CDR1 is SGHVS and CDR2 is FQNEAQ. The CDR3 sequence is CASSFRGGRDKHNEQFF. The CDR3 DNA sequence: TGTGCCAGCAGCTTCCGAGGGGGCAGGGACAAACACAATGAGCAGTTCTTC.

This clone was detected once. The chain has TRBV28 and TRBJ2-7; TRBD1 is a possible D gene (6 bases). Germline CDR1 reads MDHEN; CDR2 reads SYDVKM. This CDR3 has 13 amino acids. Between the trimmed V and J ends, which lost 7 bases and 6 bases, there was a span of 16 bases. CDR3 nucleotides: TGTGCCAGCACGGACAGCTTCTGGGCCGAGCAGTACTTC. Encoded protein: CASTDSFWAEQYF.

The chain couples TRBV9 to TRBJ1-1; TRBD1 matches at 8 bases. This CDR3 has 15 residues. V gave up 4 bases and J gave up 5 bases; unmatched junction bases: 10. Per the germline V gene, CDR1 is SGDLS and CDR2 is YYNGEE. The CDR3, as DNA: TGTGCCAGCAGCCCTCGACAGGGGTCGAAAACTGAAGCTTTCTTT. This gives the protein CASSPRQGSKTEAFF.

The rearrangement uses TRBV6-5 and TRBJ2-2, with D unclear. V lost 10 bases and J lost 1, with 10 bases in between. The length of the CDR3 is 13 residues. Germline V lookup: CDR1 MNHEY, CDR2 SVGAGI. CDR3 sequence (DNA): TGTGCCACCAAACCCGGGAACACCGGGGAGCTGTTTTTT. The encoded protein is CATKPGNTGELFF.

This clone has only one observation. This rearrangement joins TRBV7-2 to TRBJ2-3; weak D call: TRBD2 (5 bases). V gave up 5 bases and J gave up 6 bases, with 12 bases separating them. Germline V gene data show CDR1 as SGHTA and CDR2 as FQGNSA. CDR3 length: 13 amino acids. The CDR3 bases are TGTGCCAGCAGCCAAGGCGGGCTGGATACGCAGTATTTT. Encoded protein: CASSQGGLDTQYF.

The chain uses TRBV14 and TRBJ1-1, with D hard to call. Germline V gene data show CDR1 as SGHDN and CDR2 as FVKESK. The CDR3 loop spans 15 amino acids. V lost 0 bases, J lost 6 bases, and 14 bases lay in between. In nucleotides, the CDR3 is TGTGCCAGCAGCCAAGATTCCGGGAAATGCGCTGAAGCTTTCTTT. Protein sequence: CASSQDSGKCAEAFF.

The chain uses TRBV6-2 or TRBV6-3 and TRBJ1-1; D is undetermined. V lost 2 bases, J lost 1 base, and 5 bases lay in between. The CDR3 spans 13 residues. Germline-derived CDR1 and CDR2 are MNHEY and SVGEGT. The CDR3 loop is CASSYEPNTEAFF. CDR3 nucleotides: TGTGCCAGCAGTTACGAGCCGAACACTGAAGCTTTCTTT.

The CDR3 DNA reads as TGCGCCAGCAGCTTAAGGGGTCTGGCCGCCTGGGGCTACACCTTC. The encoded protein is CASSLRGLAAWGYTF. This chain connects TRBV5-1 to TRBJ1-2; possibly TRBD1 for D (5 bases). The germline V gene has CDR1 SGHRS and CDR2 YFSETQ. V was trimmed by 2 bases and J by 8 bases, leaving 19 bases between them. CDR3 length: 15 amino acids.

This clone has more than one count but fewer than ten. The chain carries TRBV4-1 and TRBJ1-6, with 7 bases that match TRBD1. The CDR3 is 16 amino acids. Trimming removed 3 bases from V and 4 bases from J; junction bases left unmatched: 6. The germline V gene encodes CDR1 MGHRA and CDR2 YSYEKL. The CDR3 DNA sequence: TGCGCCAGCAGCCACCCCCGACAGGGATATAATTCACCCCTCCACTTT. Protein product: CASSHPRQGYNSPLHF.

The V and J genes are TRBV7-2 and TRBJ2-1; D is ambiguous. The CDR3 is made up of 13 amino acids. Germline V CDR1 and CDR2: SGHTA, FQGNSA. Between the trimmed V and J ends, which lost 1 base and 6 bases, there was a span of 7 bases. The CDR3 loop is CASSLGFSNEQFF. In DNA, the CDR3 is TGTGCCAGCAGCTTAGGGTTTAGCAATGAGCAGTTCTTC.

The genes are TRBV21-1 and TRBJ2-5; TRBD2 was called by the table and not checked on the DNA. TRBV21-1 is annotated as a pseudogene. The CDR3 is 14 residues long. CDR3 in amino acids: CATTLRRRQETQYF. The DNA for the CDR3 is TGTGCCACCACCCTGAGACGGAGGCAAGAGACCCAGTACTTC.

The CDR3 is CASSELAGGEQYF. Here the CDR3 DNA reads TGTGCCAGCAGTGAATTGGCGGGAGGCGAGCAGTACTTC. The chain links TRBV2 to TRBJ2-7; TRBD2 matches 8 bases. The CDR3 sequence is 13 residues long. V lost 2 bases to trimming and J lost 6 bases; unmatched junction nucleotides: 3. Germline assignment: CDR1 SNHLY and CDR2 FYNNEI.

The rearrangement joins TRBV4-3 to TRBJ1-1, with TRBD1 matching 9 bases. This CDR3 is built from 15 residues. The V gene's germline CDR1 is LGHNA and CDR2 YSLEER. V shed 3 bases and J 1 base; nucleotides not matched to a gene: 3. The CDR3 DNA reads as TGCGCCAGCAGCCAGGGGGGACAGGGGAACACTGAAGCTTTCTTT. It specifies CASSQGGQGNTEAFF.

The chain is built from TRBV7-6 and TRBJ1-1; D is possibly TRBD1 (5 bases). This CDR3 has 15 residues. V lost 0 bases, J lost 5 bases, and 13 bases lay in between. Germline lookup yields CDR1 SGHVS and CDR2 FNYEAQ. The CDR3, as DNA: TGTGCCAGCAGCTTAGCTCAGGGCCCCGGGACTGAAGCTTTCTTT. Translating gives CASSLAQGPGTEAFF.